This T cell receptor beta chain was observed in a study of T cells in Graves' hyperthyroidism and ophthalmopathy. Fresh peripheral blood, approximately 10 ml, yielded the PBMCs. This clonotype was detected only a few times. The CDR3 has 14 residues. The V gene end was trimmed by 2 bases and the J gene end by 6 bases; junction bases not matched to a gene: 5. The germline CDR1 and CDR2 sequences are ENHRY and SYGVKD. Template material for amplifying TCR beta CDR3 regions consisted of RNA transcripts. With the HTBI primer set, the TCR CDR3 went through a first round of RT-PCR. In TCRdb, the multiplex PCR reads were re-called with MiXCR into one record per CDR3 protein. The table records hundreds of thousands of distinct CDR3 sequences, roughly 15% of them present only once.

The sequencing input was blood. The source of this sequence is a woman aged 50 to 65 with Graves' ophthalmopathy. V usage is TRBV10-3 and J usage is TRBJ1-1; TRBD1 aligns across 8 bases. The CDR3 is CAISEQGAIAEAFF. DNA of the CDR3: TGTGCCATCAGTGAGCAGGGGGCGATTGCTGAAGCTTTCTTT.